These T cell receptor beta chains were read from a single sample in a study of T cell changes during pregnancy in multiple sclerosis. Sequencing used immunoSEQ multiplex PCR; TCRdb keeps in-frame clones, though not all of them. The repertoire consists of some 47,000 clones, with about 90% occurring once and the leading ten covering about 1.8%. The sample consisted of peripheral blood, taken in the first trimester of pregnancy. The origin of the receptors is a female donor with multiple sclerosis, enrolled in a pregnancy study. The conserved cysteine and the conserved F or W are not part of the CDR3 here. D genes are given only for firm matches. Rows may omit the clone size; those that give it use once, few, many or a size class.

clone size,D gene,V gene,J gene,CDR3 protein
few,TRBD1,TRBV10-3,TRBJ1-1,ALRQGAGTEAF
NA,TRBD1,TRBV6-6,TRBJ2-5,ASSPRTGQQETQY
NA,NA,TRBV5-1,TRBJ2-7,ASRDRGYEQY
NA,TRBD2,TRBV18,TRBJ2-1,ASSPSTRAGASYNEQF
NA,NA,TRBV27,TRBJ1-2,ASSLSGGVNYGYT
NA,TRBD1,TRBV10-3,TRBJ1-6,AISIDRVNSPLH
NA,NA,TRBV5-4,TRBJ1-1,ASSRGGRSTEAF
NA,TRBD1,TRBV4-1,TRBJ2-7,ASSLGQGSSYEQY
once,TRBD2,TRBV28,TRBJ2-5,ASALAGGEETQY
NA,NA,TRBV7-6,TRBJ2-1,ASSSMGGARGNYNEQF
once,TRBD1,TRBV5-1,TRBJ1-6,ASSLEGTGSPLH
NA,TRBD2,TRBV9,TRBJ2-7,ASSVAGGSGYEQY
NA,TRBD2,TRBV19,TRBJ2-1,ASSISGLAGGPNEQF
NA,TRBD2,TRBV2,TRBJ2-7,ASRSGGAYEQY
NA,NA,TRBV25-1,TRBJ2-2,ASSGPPYRSGNTGELF
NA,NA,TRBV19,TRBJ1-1,ASKRQRNTEAF
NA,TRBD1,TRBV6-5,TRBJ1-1,ASSYQQGTEAF
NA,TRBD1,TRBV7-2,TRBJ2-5,ASSSRRQGAKTQY
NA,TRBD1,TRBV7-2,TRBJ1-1,ASSLLGQGEAF
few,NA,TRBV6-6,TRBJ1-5,ASRGQGRFQPQH
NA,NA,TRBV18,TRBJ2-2,ASSPQLGGFGGELF
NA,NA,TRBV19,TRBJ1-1,ASSINRGGGTEAF
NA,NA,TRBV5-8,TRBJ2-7,ASSLNPQGTGEQY
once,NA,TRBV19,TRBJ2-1,ASSITSTYNEQF
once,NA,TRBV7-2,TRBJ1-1,ASSPRGREMRTEAF
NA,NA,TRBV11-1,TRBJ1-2,ASSPDRRQSSYT
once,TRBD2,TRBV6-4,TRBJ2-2,ASSRTSGGPNTGELF
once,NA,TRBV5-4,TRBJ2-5,ASSPTSLQETQY
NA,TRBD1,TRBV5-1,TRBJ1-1,ASSLALGQGIEAF
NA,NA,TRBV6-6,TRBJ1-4,ASSSLPSLKLF
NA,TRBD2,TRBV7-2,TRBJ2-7,ASSLAGGVYEQY
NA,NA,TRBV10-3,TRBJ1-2,ATQRTANYGYT
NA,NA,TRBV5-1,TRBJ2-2,ASSLSGGNTGELF
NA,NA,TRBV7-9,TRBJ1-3,ASSQIPSSGNTIY
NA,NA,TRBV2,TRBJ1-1,ASSGARVPGAEAF
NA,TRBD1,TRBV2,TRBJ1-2,ARGGQGTTHGYT
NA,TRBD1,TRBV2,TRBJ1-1,ASSSTGGTEAF
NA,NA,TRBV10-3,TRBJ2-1,AAAGLYSYNEQF
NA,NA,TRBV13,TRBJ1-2,ASSGGGKGIYYGYT
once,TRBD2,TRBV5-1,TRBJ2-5,ASSPGLAGGETQY
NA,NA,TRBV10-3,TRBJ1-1,AISPGWGDTEAF
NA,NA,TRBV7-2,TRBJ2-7,ASSLREGAYEQY
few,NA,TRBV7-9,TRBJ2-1,ASSLALAGTYNEQF
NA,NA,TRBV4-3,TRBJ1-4,ASSQRGSTWGEKLF
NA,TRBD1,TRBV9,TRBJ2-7,ASSPYRGATEQY
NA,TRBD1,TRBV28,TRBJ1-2,ASRNRGNYGYT
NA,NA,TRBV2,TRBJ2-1,ASSPQVGYNEQF
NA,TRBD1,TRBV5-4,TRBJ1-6,ASSPGQGNSPLH
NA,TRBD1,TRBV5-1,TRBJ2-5,ASSSDRDWQETQY
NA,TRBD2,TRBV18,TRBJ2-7,ASSRGAYEQY
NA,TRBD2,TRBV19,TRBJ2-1,ASSMGLELNEQF